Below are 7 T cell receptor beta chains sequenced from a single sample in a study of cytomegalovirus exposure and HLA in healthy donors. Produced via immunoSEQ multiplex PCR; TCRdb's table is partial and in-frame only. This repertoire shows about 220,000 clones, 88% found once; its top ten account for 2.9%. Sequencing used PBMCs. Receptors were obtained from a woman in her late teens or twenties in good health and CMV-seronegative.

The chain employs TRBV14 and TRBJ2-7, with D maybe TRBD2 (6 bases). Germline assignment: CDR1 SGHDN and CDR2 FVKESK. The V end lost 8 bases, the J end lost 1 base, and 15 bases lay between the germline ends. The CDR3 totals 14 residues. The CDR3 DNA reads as TGTGCCAGCCGCCGGGACTCAAATTCCTACGAGCAGTACTTC. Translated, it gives CASRRDSNSYEQYF.

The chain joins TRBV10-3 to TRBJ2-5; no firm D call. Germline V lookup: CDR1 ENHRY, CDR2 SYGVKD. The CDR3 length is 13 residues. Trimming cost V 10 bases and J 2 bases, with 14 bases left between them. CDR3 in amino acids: CATNTSPQETQYF. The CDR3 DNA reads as TGTGCCACCAACACCTCACCACAAGAGACCCAGTACTTC.

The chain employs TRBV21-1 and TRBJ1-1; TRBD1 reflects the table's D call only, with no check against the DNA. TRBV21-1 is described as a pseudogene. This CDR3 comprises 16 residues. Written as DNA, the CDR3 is TGTGCCAGCAGCAAAGGGCCGGGACACCTGAACACTGAAGCTTTCTTT. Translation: CASSKGPGHLNTEAFF.

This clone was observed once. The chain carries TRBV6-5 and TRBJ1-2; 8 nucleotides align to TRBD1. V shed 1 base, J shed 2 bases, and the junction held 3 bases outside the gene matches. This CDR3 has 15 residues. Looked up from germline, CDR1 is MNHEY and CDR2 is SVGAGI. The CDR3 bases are TGTGCCAGCAGTTACTTGACAGGGGCGAACTATGGCTACACCTTC. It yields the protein CASSYLTGANYGYTF.

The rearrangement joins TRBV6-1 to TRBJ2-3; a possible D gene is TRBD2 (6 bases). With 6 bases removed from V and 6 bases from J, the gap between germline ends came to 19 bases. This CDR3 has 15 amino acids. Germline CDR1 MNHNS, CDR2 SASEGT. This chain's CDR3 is CASSRDPNSGDTQYF. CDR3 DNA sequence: TGTGCCAGCAGCCGGGACCCCAACAGCGGGGATACGCAGTATTTT.

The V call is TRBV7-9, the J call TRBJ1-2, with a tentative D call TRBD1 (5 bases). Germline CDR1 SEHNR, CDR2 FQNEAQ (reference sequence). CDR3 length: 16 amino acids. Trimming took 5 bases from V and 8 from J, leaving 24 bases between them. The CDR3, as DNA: TGTGCCAGCAGCCTTGGAGGGACTAACGGTGGAATCGGCTACACCTTC. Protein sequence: CASSLGGTNGGIGYTF.

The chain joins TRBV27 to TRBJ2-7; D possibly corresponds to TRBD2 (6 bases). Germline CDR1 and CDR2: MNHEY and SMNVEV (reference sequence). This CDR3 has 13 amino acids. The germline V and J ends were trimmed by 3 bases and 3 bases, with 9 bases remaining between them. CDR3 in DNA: TGTGCCAGCAGTTTGGGGGGACTCTACGAGCAGTACTTC. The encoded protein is CASSLGGLYEQYF.